This T cell receptor (beta chain) was retrieved from a study of blood T cell repertoires in COVID-19. Study-level information: Acute and convalescent COVID-19 samples came from the United States, Italy and Spain. PBMCs, B-cell-depleted T cells, or T cells provided the cDNA or gDNA that made up the material.

In germline, CDR1 is MNHNS, CDR2 SASEGT. V lost 3 bases and J 0 bases, leaving 13 bases between the germline ends. The CDR3 is 16 residues long. The authors' processing: The assay estimated nucleated cells by amplifying reference gene primers. The assay was immunoSEQ multiplex PCR, and TCRdb's table has in-frame clones only and misses some. That table supplies the V and J calls and clone size; D and trimming were determined from the DNA. The sample lists 250,000 or so clones, about 87% seen once, with roughly 4.9% in the top ten. J is TRBJ2-3 and V is TRBV6-1, with D possibly being TRBD2 (6 bases). The material sequenced was peripheral blood. The sequence was collected from a woman aged 60-75 years with COVID-19, enrolled during active disease. The CDR3 loop is CASSDLAGPSTDTQYF. The DNA of the CDR3 is TGTGCCAGCAGTGATCTGGCGGGACCTAGCACAGATACGCAGTATTTT.